One T cell receptor beta chain is described in this entry. Its antigen is not known. This specimen comes from a study of shared clonotypes between healthy human individuals. Turning to the study itself: Per-donor plates numbered three CD4 naive, three CD4 memory, two CD8 naive and one CD8 memory.

Study processing details: Junction-only sequences without quality scores were provided by ImmunoSEQ, so filtering was different. Repertoires were generated with immunoSEQ multiplex PCR, while TCRdb's copy carries only in-frame clones and drops some. V, J and clone size are taken as reported in that table, and D and trimming were inferred from the DNA itself. Altogether about 510,000 clones are present, roughly 95% being singletons, with the ten largest covering under 0.06%. Findings and limits, study-wide: Estimated richness values were generally larger in naive subsets than in memory subsets.

Sequencing was done on a sample of naive CD4+ T cells sorted from blood. The subset: CD45RA+ positively selected. The sequence derives from a young woman in good health.

The CDR3 loop reads CASSSPASVNTEAFF. CDR3 coding DNA: TGTGCCAGTAGTTCCCCTGCGTCGGTAAACACTGAAGCTTTCTTT. The V gene is TRBV19, the J gene TRBJ1-1; D is unresolved. With 5 bases removed from V and 2 bases from J, the gap between germline ends came to 15 bases. The CDR3 runs 15 residues. CDR1 and CDR2 (germline): LNHDA, SQIVND (reference sequence).